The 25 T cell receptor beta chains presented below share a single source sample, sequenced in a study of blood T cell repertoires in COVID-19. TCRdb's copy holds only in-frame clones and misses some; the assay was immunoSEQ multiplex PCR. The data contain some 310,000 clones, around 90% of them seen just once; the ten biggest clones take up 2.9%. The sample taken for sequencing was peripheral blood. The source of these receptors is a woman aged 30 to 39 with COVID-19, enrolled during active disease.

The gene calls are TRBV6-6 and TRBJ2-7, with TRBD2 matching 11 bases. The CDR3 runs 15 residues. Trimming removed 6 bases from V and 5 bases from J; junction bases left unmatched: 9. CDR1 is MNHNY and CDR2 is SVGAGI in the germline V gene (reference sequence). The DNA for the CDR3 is TGTGCCAGCAGCCCTACTAGCGGGAGAGTGAACGAGCAGTACTTC. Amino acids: CASSPTSGRVNEQYF.

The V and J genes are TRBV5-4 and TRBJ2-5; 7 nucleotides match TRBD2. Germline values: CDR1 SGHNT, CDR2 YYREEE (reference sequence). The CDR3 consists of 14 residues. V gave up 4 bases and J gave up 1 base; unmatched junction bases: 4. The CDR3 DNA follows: TGTGCCAGCAGCCGGACTAGGGGCCAAGAGACCCAGTACTTC. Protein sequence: CASSRTRGQETQYF.

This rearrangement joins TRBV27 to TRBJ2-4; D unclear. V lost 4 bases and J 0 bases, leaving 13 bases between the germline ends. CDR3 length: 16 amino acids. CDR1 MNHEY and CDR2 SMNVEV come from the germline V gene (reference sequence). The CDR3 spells CASSSPTRLAKNIQYF. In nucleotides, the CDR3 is TGTGCCAGCAGTTCGCCCACTCGGTTAGCCAAAAACATTCAGTACTTC.

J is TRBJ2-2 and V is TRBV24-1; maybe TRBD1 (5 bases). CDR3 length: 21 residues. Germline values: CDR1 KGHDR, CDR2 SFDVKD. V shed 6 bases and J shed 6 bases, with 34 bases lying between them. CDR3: CATSPLFRVIGWRLLSGELFF. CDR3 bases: TGTGCCACCAGTCCACTTTTCAGGGTTATTGGCTGGCGCCTCCTTTCCGGGGAGCTGTTTTTT.

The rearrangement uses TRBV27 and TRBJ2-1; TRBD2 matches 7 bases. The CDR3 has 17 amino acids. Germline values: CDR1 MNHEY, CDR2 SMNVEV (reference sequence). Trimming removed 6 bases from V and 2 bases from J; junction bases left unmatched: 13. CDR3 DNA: TGTGCCAGCAGCACCGATCTAGCAGGACTAGCCTACAATGAGCAGTTCTTC. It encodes CASSTDLAGLAYNEQFF.

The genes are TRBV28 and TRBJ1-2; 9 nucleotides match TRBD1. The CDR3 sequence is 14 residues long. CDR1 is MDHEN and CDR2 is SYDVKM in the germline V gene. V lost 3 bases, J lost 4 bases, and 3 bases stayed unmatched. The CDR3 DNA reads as TGTGCCAGCAGTTTTGACAGGGGGGCCTATGGCTACACCTTC. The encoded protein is CASSFDRGAYGYTF.

The CDR3 sequence is CASSLDYQAHFINSPLHF. Here the CDR3 DNA reads TGTGCCAGCAGCTTGGATTACCAGGCCCACTTTATTAATTCACCCCTCCACTTT. This chain uses TRBV5-5 with TRBJ1-6; D gene uncertain. The CDR3 has 18 amino acids. Trimming left V 0 bases short and J 6 bases short, with 19 bases between. Germline lookup yields CDR1 SGHKS and CDR2 YYEKEE (reference sequence).

The chain's CDR3 is CASSRFRDSQRGVTDGTQYF. CDR3 sequence (DNA): TGCGCCAGCAGTCGATTCCGGGACAGCCAGCGAGGGGTCACAGATGGTACGCAGTATTTT. This chain joins TRBV5-1 and TRBJ2-3; TRBD1 agrees at 7 bases. CDR3 length equals 20 residues. The germline gives CDR1 SGHRS, CDR2 YFSETQ. The trim removed 5 bases at V and 8 bases at J, leaving 29 bases unmatched.

The chain's CDR3 is CASSSGDSSYEQYF. As DNA, the CDR3 is TGTGCCAGTTCTAGTGGCGACAGCTCCTACGAGCAGTACTTC. The gene calls are TRBV9 and TRBJ2-7, with D maybe TRBD1 (5 bases). V lost 8 bases to trimming and J lost 0 bases, with 15 bases between them. Germline V gives CDR1 SGDLS, CDR2 YYNGEE. This CDR3 has 14 residues.

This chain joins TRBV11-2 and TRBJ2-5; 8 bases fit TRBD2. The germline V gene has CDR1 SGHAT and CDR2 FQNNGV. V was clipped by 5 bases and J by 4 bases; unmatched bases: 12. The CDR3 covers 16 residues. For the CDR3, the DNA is TGTGCCAGCAGCCCAACCAAATCAGCGGGAGTAGAGACCCAGTACTTC. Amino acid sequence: CASSPTKSAGVETQYF.

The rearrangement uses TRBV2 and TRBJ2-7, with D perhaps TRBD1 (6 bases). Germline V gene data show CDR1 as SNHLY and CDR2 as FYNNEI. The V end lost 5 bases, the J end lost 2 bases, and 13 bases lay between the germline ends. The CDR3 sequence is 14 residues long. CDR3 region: CASSSTGQTYEQYF. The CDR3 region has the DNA TGTGCCAGCAGTTCAACGGGACAAACCTACGAGCAGTACTTC.

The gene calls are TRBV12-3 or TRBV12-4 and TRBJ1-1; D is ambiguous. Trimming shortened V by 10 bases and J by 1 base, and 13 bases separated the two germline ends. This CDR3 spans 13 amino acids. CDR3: CATHDIPNTEAFF. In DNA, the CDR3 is TGTGCCACACACGACATCCCGAACACTGAAGCTTTCTTT.

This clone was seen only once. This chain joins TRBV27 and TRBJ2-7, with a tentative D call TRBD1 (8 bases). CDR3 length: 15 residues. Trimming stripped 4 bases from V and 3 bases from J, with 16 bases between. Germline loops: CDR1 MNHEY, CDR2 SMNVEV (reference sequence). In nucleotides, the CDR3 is TGTGCCAGCAGTTCCGGACAGGGACTATTCTACGAGCAGTACTTC. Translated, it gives CASSSGQGLFYEQYF.

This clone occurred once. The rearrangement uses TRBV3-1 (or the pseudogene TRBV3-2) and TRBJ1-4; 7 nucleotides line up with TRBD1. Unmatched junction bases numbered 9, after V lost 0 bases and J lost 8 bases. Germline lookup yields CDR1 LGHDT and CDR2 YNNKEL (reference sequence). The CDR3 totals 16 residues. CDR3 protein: CASSQEGVRGDEKLFF. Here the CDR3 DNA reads TGTGCCAGCAGCCAAGAAGGGGTCAGGGGGGACGAAAAACTGTTTTTT.

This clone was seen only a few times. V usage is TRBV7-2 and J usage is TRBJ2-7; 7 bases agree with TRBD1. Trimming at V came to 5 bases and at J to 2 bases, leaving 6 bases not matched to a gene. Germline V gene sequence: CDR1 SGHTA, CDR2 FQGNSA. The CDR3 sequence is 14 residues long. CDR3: CASSQRQGTYEQYF. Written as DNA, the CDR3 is TGTGCCAGCAGCCAGCGACAGGGAACCTACGAGCAGTACTTC.

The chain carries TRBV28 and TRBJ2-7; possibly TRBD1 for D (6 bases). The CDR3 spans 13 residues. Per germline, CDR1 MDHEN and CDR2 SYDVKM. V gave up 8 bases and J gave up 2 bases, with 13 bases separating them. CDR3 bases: TGTGCCAGCGGGAACAGGGACACCTACGAGCAGTACTTC. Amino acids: CASGNRDTYEQYF. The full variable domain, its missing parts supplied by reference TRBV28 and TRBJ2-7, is DVKVTQSSRYLVKRTGEKVFLECVQDMDHENMFWYRQDPGLGLRLIYFSYDVKMKEKGDIPEGYSVSREKKERFSLILESASTNQTSMYLCASGNRDTYEQYFGPGTRLTVT.

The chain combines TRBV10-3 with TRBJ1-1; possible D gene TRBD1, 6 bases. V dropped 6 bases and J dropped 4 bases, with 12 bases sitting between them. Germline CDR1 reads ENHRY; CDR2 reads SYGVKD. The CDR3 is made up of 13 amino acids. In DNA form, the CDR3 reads TGTGCCATCAGCTTACAGGGATTCACTGAAGCTTTCTTT. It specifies CAISLQGFTEAFF.

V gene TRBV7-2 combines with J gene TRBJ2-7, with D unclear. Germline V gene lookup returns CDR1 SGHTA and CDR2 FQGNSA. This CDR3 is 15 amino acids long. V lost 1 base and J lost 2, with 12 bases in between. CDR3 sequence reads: CASSLVGGTPYEQYF. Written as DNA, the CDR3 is TGTGCCAGCAGCTTAGTTGGCGGCACCCCCTACGAGCAGTACTTC.

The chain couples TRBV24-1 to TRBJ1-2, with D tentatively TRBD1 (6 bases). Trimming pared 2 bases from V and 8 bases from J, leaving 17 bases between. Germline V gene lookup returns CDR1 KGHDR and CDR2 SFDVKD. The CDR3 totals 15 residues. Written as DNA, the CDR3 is TGTGCCACCAGTGATTCCCTGGCCAGGGGCCACGGCTACACCTTC. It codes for CATSDSLARGHGYTF.

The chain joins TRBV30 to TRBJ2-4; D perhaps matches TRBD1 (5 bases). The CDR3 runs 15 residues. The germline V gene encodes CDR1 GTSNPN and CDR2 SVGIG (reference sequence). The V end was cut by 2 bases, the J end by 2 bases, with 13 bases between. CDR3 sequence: CAWSSIGVPKNIQYF. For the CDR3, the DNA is TGTGCCTGGAGTTCGATAGGGGTCCCCAAAAACATTCAGTACTTC.

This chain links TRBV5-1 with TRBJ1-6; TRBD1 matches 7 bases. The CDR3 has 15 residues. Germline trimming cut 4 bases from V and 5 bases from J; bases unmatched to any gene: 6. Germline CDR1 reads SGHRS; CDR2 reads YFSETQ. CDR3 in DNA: TGCGCCAGCAGCCCCTCCGGGACAGATAATTCACCCCTCCACTTT. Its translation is CASSPSGTDNSPLHF.

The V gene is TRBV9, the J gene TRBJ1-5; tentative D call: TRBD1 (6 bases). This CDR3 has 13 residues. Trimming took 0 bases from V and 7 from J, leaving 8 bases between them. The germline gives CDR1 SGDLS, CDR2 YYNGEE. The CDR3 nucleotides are TGTGCCAGCAGCGTAGGGACAGACCAGCCCCAGCATTTT. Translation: CASSVGTDQPQHF.

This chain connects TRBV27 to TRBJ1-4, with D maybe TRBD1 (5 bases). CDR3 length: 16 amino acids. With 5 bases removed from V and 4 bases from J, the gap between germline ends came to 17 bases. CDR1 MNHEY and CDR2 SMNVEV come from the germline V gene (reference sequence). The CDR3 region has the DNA TGTGCCAGCAGTCCCATCGGTGACAGAGATAATGAAAAACTGTTTTTT. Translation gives CASSPIGDRDNEKLFF. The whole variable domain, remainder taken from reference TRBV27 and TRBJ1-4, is EAQVTQNPRYLITVTGKKLTVTCSQNMNHEYMSWYRQDPGLGLRQIYYSMNVEVTDKGDVPEGYKVSRKEKRNFPLILESPSPNQTSLYFCASSPIGDRDNEKLFFGSGTQLSVL.

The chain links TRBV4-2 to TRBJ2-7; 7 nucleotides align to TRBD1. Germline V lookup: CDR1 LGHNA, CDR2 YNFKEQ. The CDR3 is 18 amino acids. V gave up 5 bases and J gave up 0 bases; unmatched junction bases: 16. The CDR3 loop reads CASSEYLLEGAHSYEQYF. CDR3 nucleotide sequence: TGTGCCAGCAGCGAATATCTCCTCGAGGGGGCCCACTCCTACGAGCAGTACTTC.

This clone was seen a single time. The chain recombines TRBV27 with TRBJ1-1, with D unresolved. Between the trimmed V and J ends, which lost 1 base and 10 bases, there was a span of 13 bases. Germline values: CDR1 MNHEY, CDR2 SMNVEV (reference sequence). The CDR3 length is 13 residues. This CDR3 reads CASSLYLEGRAFF. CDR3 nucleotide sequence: TGTGCCAGCAGTTTATATTTGGAGGGAAGAGCTTTCTTT.